The 14 T cell receptor beta chains given below trace back to one sample, sequenced in a study of vaccination and CD4 T cells after COVID-19. Documented treatment: roughly 10-day PBMC culture with coronavirus spike peptide pools or control peptides (ViraFEST assay). Oncomine TCR Beta short-read sequencing was applied to DNA from cultured CD4+ T cells. TCRdb analysed the PCR reads with MiXCR anew, one entry per CDR3 protein. The table shows about 15,000 distinct CDR3 sequences, with roughly 50% occurring only once. Their specific antigens are unknown. Sequencing used CD4+ T cells from blood, cultured in vitro. Every receptor here comes from a human donor who had recovered from COVID-19.

The J gene is TRBJ2-7, the V gene TRBV2; the D gene is possibly TRBD2 (5 bases). The V end was cut by 1 base, the J end by 3 bases, with 16 bases between. The CDR3 sequence is 16 residues long. The germline V gene encodes CDR1 SNHLY and CDR2 FYNNEI. CDR3 sequence reads: CASSEGGLGGRYEQYF. The CDR3 DNA reads as TGTGCCAGCAGTGAAGGAGGCCTCGGCGGGCGCTACGAGCAGTACTTC.

This rearrangement joins TRBV4-1 to TRBJ1-3; D possibly corresponds to TRBD1 (6 bases). The V gene's germline CDR1 is MGHRA and CDR2 YSYEKL. Trimming removed 4 bases at V and 0 bases at J, with 16 bases between. The CDR3 totals 17 residues. CDR3 loop: CASSPRGDRISGNTIYF. CDR3 nucleotides: TGCGCCAGCAGCCCCCGGGGCGACAGGATCTCTGGAAACACCATATATTTT.

This chain joins TRBV7-9 and TRBJ1-6; tentative D call: TRBD1 (6 bases). This CDR3 has 15 amino acids. V lost 5 bases, J lost 9 bases, and 17 bases lay in between. Germline-derived CDR1 and CDR2 are SEHNR and FQNEAQ (reference sequence). CDR3 loop: CASSPGDYGGSPLHF. The CDR3 DNA sequence: TGTGCCAGCAGCCCAGGGGACTACGGTGGTTCACCCCTCCACTTT. The whole variable domain, remainder taken from reference TRBV7-9 and TRBJ1-6, is DTGVSQNPRHKITKRGQNVTFRCDPISEHNRLYWYRQTLGQGPEFLTYFQNEAQLEKSRLLSDRFSAERPKGSFSTLEIQRTEQGDSAMYLCASSPGDYGGSPLHFGNGTRLTVT.

This clonotype was seen a few times. V usage is TRBV28 and J usage is TRBJ1-5, with 7 bases that match TRBD1. Trimming took 1 base from V and 5 from J; bases not matched to a gene: 14. The CDR3 has 18 residues. Germline CDR1 MDHEN, CDR2 SYDVKM. The CDR3 DNA follows: TGTGCCAGCAGTTTATCCCGACAGGGATCGGGCTTATATCAGCCCCAGCATTTT. Its protein product is CASSLSRQGSGLYQPQHF.

By proportion, this clonotype is medium-sized (0.01 to 0.1%). V is TRBV27 and J is TRBJ2-3; the D gene is possibly TRBD2 (5 bases). The CDR3 is 15 residues long. The germline V gene encodes CDR1 MNHEY and CDR2 SMNVEV (reference sequence). Trimming stripped 5 bases from V and 0 bases from J, with 12 bases between. As DNA, the CDR3 is TGTGCCAGCAGTCCAAGCGGATATAGCACAGATACGCAGTATTTT. Translation: CASSPSGYSTDTQYF.

The V gene is TRBV20-1, the J gene TRBJ1-6; D is unresolved. The CDR3 is made up of 17 amino acids. Trimming cost V 3 bases and J 0 bases, with 15 bases left between them. The V gene's germline CDR1 is DFQATT and CDR2 SNEGSKA (reference sequence). The CDR3 DNA is TGCAGTGCTAGTGAATTGGGCAGACTCTCCTATAATTCACCCCTCCACTTT. This codes for CSASELGRLSYNSPLHF.

This clonotype occurred a few times. The rearrangement uses TRBV24-1 and TRBJ1-2; a possible D gene is TRBD1 (6 bases). The CDR3 runs 14 residues. V dropped 6 bases and J dropped 10 bases, with 20 bases sitting between them. Germline CDR1 reads KGHDR; CDR2 reads SFDVKD. The CDR3 is CATSSPDSTADYTF. The CDR3 region has the DNA TGTGCCACCAGTTCTCCGGACAGCACAGCTGACTACACCTTC.

This clonotype was seen only a few times. V gene TRBV11-2 combines with J gene TRBJ1-2; the match to TRBD1 covers 7 bases. CDR3 length: 14 residues. Trimming removed 5 bases from V and 0 bases from J; junction bases left unmatched: 3. Per germline, CDR1 SGHAT and CDR2 FQNNGV. CDR3 nucleotides: TGTGCCAGCAGCCGACAGGGAGCTAACTATGGCTACACCTTC. Translated, it gives CASSRQGANYGYTF.

J is TRBJ2-1 and V is TRBV6-2 or TRBV6-3; D call uncertain. V was shortened by 6 bases and J by 8 bases, with 8 bases between the two germline ends. This CDR3 has 11 amino acids. Per germline, CDR1 MNHEY and CDR2 SVGEGT. Written as DNA, the CDR3 is TGTGCCAGCAGAAACGGATATGAGCAGTTCTTC. The encoded protein is CASRNGYEQFF.

This clonotype was picked up a small number of times. Written as DNA, the CDR3 is TGTGCCAGCAGCCTACAGAGGACGTCCATGAACACTGAAGCTTTCTTT. Protein product: CASSLQRTSMNTEAFF. This chain links TRBV7-3 with TRBJ1-1; D not certain. Germline loops: CDR1 SGHTA, CDR2 FQGTGA. This CDR3 region has 16 residues. V lost 5 bases and J 0 bases, leaving 16 bases between the germline ends.

This clonotype was seen a few times. The CDR3 reads CASSFTDRTYGYTF. The CDR3 nucleotides read TGTGCCAGCAGCTTTACGGACAGGACATATGGCTACACCTTC. The V gene is TRBV11-3, the J gene TRBJ1-2; 7 bases are shared with TRBD1. The germline V gene has CDR1 SGHNT and CDR2 YENEEA. V trimming: 3 bases; J trimming: 5 bases; junction bases outside the gene matches: 6. The CDR3 extends over 14 amino acids. The whole variable domain, remainder taken from reference TRBV11-3 and TRBJ1-2, is EAGVVQSPRYKIIEKKQPVAFWCNPISGHNTLYWYLQNLGQGPELLIRYENEEAVDDSQLPKDRFSAERLKGVDSTLKIQPAELGDSAVYLCASSFTDRTYGYTFGSGTRLTVV.

This clonotype has more than one count but fewer than ten. The CDR3: CASSEGRVGNQPQHF. The CDR3 region has the DNA TGCGCCAGCAGTGAAGGGAGGGTTGGCAATCAGCCCCAGCATTTT. The rearrangement links TRBV10-1 to TRBJ1-5; unclear D gene. Trimming took 3 bases from V and 2 from J, leaving 11 bases between them. The germline V gene encodes CDR1 WNHNN and CDR2 SYGVQD (reference sequence). This CDR3 is 15 amino acids long.

Within the sample, this clonotype is large. The V gene is TRBV15, the J gene TRBJ1-4; D may be TRBD1 (5 bases). Germline V CDR1 and CDR2: LNHNV, YYDKDF (reference sequence). This CDR3 contains 15 residues. V shed 1 base and J shed 8 bases, with 14 bases lying between them. The CDR3 protein is CATSRVRGSGEKLFF. DNA for the CDR3: TGTGCCACCAGCAGAGTGCGGGGGTCAGGAGAAAAACTGTTTTTT.

The chain has TRBV7-8 and TRBJ2-2; unclear D gene. Germline CDR1 is SGHVS and CDR2 is FQNEAQ. The CDR3 extends over 14 amino acids. V was shortened by 1 base and J by 5 bases, with 8 bases between the two germline ends. CDR3 nucleotide sequence: TGTGCCAGCAGCTTAGGGTTGTGGACCGGGGAGCTGTTTTTT. Protein product: CASSLGLWTGELFF.